What follows are 9 T cell receptor beta chains derived from one specimen sequenced in a study of T cell repertoires in cytomegalovirus infection. TCRdb re-derived calls from the reads in MiXCR, one entry per CDR3 protein. The sample shows 650,000 to 850,000 distinct CDR3 sequences, about 29% of them seen only once. No cognate antigen is known for these TCRs. The sequences come from cultured CD8+ T cells from PBMCs, collected from culture after CMV antigen stimulation. The receptors originated from a human donor in good health (CMV status not recorded). Some clones in this sample may be carry-over from other donors' samples.

The chain is built from TRBV6-5 and TRBJ2-3; D ambiguous. The V end lost 2 bases, the J end lost 2 bases, and 11 bases lay between the germline ends. The CDR3 spans 15 residues. Germline-derived CDR1 and CDR2 are MNHEY and SVGAGI. The CDR3 region has the DNA TGTGCCAGCAGTTACAGTGGCGTGGTCACAGATACGCAGTATTTT. The encoded protein is CASSYSGVVTDTQYF.

This clonotype was seen a few times. V usage is TRBV5-4 and J usage is TRBJ2-7; the match to TRBD1 covers 8 bases. CDR3 size: 16 residues. V was clipped by 3 bases and J by 4 bases; unmatched bases: 12. Germline V gene sequence: CDR1 SGHNT, CDR2 YYREEE (reference sequence). For the CDR3, the DNA is TGTGCCAGCAGCTCAATAACGGGACAGGAGCTATACGAGCAGTACTTC. This codes for CASSSITGQELYEQYF.

This clonotype was picked up a small number of times. The rearrangement links TRBV7-8 to TRBJ2-4, with D tentatively TRBD1 or TRBD2 (6 bases each). With 1 base removed from V and 5 bases from J, the gap between germline ends came to 12 bases. CDR1 is SGHVS and CDR2 is FQNEAQ in the germline V gene. This CDR3 is 15 amino acids long. CDR3 nucleotides: TGTGCCAGCAGCTTAGGAGGGGGGTTTGAAAACATTCAGTACTTC. This codes for CASSLGGGFENIQYF.

Only a few counts were recorded for this clonotype. This chain connects TRBV10-2 to TRBJ2-3; 10 nucleotides agree with TRBD1. Germline lookup yields CDR1 WSHSY and CDR2 SAAADI. V shed 6 bases and J 2 bases; nucleotides not matched to a gene: 5. The CDR3 contains 15 residues. CDR3 in DNA: TGCGCCAGCAGGTTGACAGGGGGCTACACAGATACGCAGTATTTT. Translation gives CASRLTGGYTDTQYF.

The CDR3 DNA is TGTGCCAGCAGCGTCGACAGGGGGGGCGGGGAGCTGTTTTTT. Translation gives CASSVDRGGGELFF. This sequence joins TRBV9 and TRBJ2-2, with 9 bases identical to TRBD1. Germline loops: CDR1 SGDLS, CDR2 YYNGEE. Unmatched junction bases numbered 3, after V lost 2 bases and J lost 7 bases. The CDR3 covers 14 residues.

This chain connects TRBV10-3 to TRBJ2-7; no reliable D call. The CDR3 has 11 residues. Trimming took off 10 bases at V and 6 bases at J, with 13 bases between the two ends. Germline CDR1 and CDR2: ENHRY and SYGVKD. CDR3 loop: CATLSGGEQYV. The CDR3 nucleotides read TGTGCCACCCTCTCCGGCGGCGAGCAGTACGTC.

On this clonotype: A much bigger clone sits one base away, suggesting this may be a read error. The V gene is TRBV7-9, the J gene TRBJ1-1; D is uncertain. V was clipped by 8 bases and J by 6 bases, with 1 base between them. Germline assignment: CDR1 SEHNR and CDR2 FQNEAQ (reference sequence). CDR3 length equals 8 residues. The CDR3 DNA is TGTGCCAGCCCTGAAGCTTTCTTT. Protein: CASPEAFF.

This clonotype has just a few counts. Germline is not matched at one junction end, which may reflect a read error. The chain couples TRBV7-7 to TRBJ2-2, with 9 bases identical to TRBD1. CDR1 is SSHAT and CDR2 is FNYEAQ in the germline V gene (reference sequence). The CDR3 is 18 amino acids. CDR3 loop: CASSLESATGGGTGELFF. The CDR3 DNA reads as TGTGCTAGCAGCTTAGAATCCGCGACAGGGGGTGGTACCGGGGAGCTGTTTTTT.

Note on this clonotype: No conserved phenylalanine or tryptophan ends this CDR3, so it is likely a read error. This chain joins TRBV7-3 and TRBJ2-3; D is possibly TRBD1 or TRBD2 (6 bases each). From germline, CDR1 is SGHTA and CDR2 FQGTGA. The CDR3 is 18 amino acids. Trimming removed 1 base at V and 3 bases at J, with 20 bases between. CDR3 in amino acids: CASSLRGTGALRTDTQYI. The CDR3 DNA sequence: TGTGCCAGCAGCTTAAGGGGGACGGGGGCCCTCAGGACAGATACGCAGTATATT.